The 22 T cell receptor beta chains below were found in one sample sequenced in a study of blood T cells in healthy people across ages. Primers used in a second PCR of about 6 to 11 cycles were a sample-barcoded 5' primer and a J-beta primer mix. TCRdb reanalysed the 5' RACE reads using MiXCR and keeps one entry per CDR3 protein. The sample lists under 2,000,000 distinct CDR3 sequences, 49% occurring once. Sequencing input: blood. The receptors stem from a woman between 35 and 50 years old in good health.

This clonotype was counted only a few times. The CDR3 protein is CASSRSASGDTQYF. The CDR3 DNA reads TGTGCCAGCAGTCGATCGGCGTCCGGAGATACGCAGTATTTT. The chain couples TRBV28 to TRBJ2-3; D remains ambiguous. Germline V gene data show CDR1 as MDHEN and CDR2 as SYDVKM. This CDR3 has 14 amino acids. The V and J ends lost 5 bases and 5 bases respectively, with 14 bases between them.

In its sample, this clonotype was seen a few times. CDR3 in DNA: TGTGCCAGCAGTTACTACGGCAGCTCCTACGAGCAGTACTTC. It is translated as CASSYYGSSYEQYF. The chain is built from TRBV6-6 and TRBJ2-7; no clear D gene. The V gene's germline CDR1 is MNHNY and CDR2 SVGAGI (reference sequence). This CDR3 contains 14 residues. Trimming removed 1 base from V and 0 bases from J, with 7 bases in between.

This clonotype was seen more than once but under ten times. V gene TRBV5-1 combines with J gene TRBJ2-3; D possibly corresponds to TRBD2 (7 bases). CDR1 is SGHRS, CDR2 YFSETQ, per germline. V lost 5 bases, J lost 0 bases, and 16 bases lay in between. The CDR3 has 16 residues. The CDR3: CASSPAGAPSTDTQYF. The DNA of the CDR3 is TGCGCCAGCAGTCCCGCGGGGGCTCCTAGCACAGATACGCAGTATTTT.

This clonotype has just a few counts. This rearrangement joins TRBV7-2 to TRBJ2-7, with D maybe TRBD1 (5 bases). V lost 1 base and J lost 5, with 12 bases in between. The germline gives CDR1 SGHTA, CDR2 FQGNSA. The CDR3 sequence is 14 residues long. CDR3 sequence: CASSLDRRVHEQYF. The CDR3 bases are TGTGCCAGCAGCTTAGACCGCAGGGTGCACGAGCAGTACTTC.

V gene TRBV3-1 combines with J gene TRBJ2-7; a possible D gene is TRBD2 (6 bases). The DNA end favors TRBJ2-5, so the J call may be wrong. Germline loops: CDR1 LGHDT, CDR2 YNNKEL (reference sequence). The length of the CDR3 is 14 residues. CDR3 in amino acids: CASSQPGLVETQYF. CDR3 DNA: TGTGCCAGCAGCCAGCCGGGACTTGTGGAGACCCAGTACTTC.

This clonotype occurred a few times. The chain is built from TRBV6-2 or TRBV6-3 and TRBJ2-5; 9 bases are a match to TRBD1. In germline, CDR1 is MNHEY, CDR2 SVGEGT. With V trimmed by 5 bases and J by 3 bases, 7 bases remained unmatched. The CDR3 loop spans 15 amino acids. This chain's CDR3 is CASSTFRDREETQYF. CDR3 bases: TGTGCCAGCAGTACATTCCGGGACAGGGAAGAGACCCAGTACTTC.

The sample holds a few counts of this clonotype. The V call is TRBV20-1, the J call TRBJ2-5; no definite D call. This CDR3 is built from 12 residues. Germline-derived CDR1 and CDR2 are DFQATT and SNEGSKA (reference sequence). With 3 bases removed from V and 11 bases from J, the gap between germline ends came to 16 bases. CDR3 protein: CSASVWANEQYF. Written as DNA, the CDR3 is TGCAGTGCTAGTGTCTGGGCAAATGAGCAGTACTTC.

Note on this clonotype: At one end the junction does not follow the germline gene, possibly because of a read error. V gene TRBV7-2 combines with J gene TRBJ2-7, with 9 nucleotides matching TRBD2. This CDR3 comprises 17 residues. In germline, CDR1 is SGHTA, CDR2 FQGNSA. The CDR3 region has the DNA TGTGCCTGCAGCTTACCTACCCGACTAGCGGCCTACAATGAGCAGTACTTC. Protein product: CACSLPTRLAAYNEQYF.

This clonotype was observed a handful of times. The chain couples TRBV7-9 to TRBJ2-5, with a tentative D call TRBD2 (6 bases). V was shortened by 2 bases and J by 4 bases, with 14 bases between the two germline ends. Germline V gene data show CDR1 as SEHNR and CDR2 as FQNEAQ (reference sequence). This CDR3 spans 15 amino acids. The CDR3 sequence: CASSLWAGRAETQYF. CDR3 DNA sequence: TGTGCCAGCAGCTTATGGGCGGGAAGGGCAGAGACCCAGTACTTC.

V is TRBV29-1 and J is TRBJ2-5, with D maybe TRBD1 (5 bases). With 2 bases removed from V and 1 base from J, the gap between germline ends came to 8 bases. There are 13 residues in the CDR3. Germline lookup yields CDR1 SQVTM and CDR2 ANQGSEA. The CDR3 loop is CSVEPQGQETQYF. CDR3 coding DNA: TGCAGCGTTGAACCGCAGGGCCAAGAGACCCAGTACTTC.

This rearrangement joins TRBV2 to TRBJ2-5; D is unclear. The germline V and J ends were trimmed by 7 bases and 11 bases, with 20 bases remaining between them. The CDR3 spans 13 residues. Germline V gene sequence: CDR1 SNHLY, CDR2 FYNNEI. The CDR3 here is CASKSASTNEQYF. In DNA form, the CDR3 reads TGTGCCAGCAAATCGGCTAGTACAAATGAGCAGTACTTC.

The genes are TRBV11-2 and TRBJ2-5; D perhaps matches TRBD1 (6 bases). The CDR3 totals 18 residues. Trimming removed 4 bases at V and 5 bases at J, with 26 bases between. Germline V CDR1 and CDR2: SGHAT, FQNNGV. In DNA form, the CDR3 reads TGTGCCAGCAGCTCCACGGGACACGTAGGGGGTTTCCACGAGACCCAGTACTTC. It codes for CASSSTGHVGGFHETQYF.

The chain joins TRBV4-2 to TRBJ2-5; 7 bases fit TRBD1. V shed 0 bases, J shed 5 bases, and the junction held 9 bases outside the gene matches. CDR1 is LGHNA and CDR2 is YNFKEQ in the germline V gene. The CDR3 extends over 16 amino acids. The CDR3, as DNA: TGTGCCAGCAGCCAAGATCCAGGACAGGCGTATGAGACCCAGTACTTC. It codes for CASSQDPGQAYETQYF.

This clonotype was counted between two and nine times. The rearrangement joins TRBV20-1 to TRBJ2-7; 9 nucleotides agree with TRBD2. Germline V gene sequence: CDR1 DFQATT, CDR2 SNEGSKA (reference sequence). The CDR3 covers 14 residues. V lost 6 bases to trimming and J lost 3 bases; unmatched junction nucleotides: 9. The CDR3: CSADLAGSNYEQYF. The CDR3 DNA reads as TGCAGTGCCGACCTAGCGGGGAGCAACTACGAGCAGTACTTC.

This clonotype was found a few times. The V and J genes are TRBV7-2 and TRBJ2-4; 7 bases line up with TRBD1. The CDR3 contains 15 residues. V shed 6 bases and J 1 base; nucleotides not matched to a gene: 6. Germline CDR1 and CDR2: SGHTA and FQGNSA. As DNA, the CDR3 is TGTGCCAGCAGTACAGGGGCTAGGGCCAAAAACATTCAGTACTTC. It codes for CASSTGARAKNIQYF.

This clonotype was detected a few times. The V and J genes are TRBV12-3 or TRBV12-4 and TRBJ1-1; D is unclear. Trimming took off 0 bases at V and 0 bases at J, with 8 bases between the two ends. The CDR3 spans 15 residues. CDR3 residues: CASSLAQSLNTEAFF. CDR3 coding DNA: TGTGCCAGCAGTTTAGCGCAGAGTTTGAACACTGAAGCTTTCTTT.

J is TRBJ1-2 and V is TRBV28; tentatively, D is TRBD1 (5 bases). Germline assignment: CDR1 MDHEN and CDR2 SYDVKM. The CDR3 runs to 16 residues. Trimming took 7 bases from V and 0 from J, leaving 18 bases between them. In DNA form, the CDR3 reads TGTGCCAGCACCCCCTGGGGCAGCGGTCCTAACTATGGCTACACCTTC. Translation: CASTPWGSGPNYGYTF.

This clonotype was observed a single time. The chain uses TRBV27 and TRBJ2-1, with TRBD2 matching 10 bases. Germline-derived CDR1 and CDR2 are MNHEY and SMNVEV (reference sequence). The CDR3 spans 16 residues. V shed 4 bases and J 5 bases; nucleotides not matched to a gene: 8. The chain's CDR3 is CASSSPLAGADNEQFF. The DNA of the CDR3 is TGTGCCAGCAGTTCGCCTCTAGCGGGGGCCGACAATGAGCAGTTCTTC.

The genes are TRBV20-1 and TRBJ2-5; D remains ambiguous. The CDR3 consists of 10 residues. With 7 bases removed from V and 11 bases from J, the gap between germline ends came to 14 bases. Germline loops: CDR1 DFQATT, CDR2 SNEGSKA (reference sequence). In nucleotides, the CDR3 is TGCAGTGTCATAGAGTATGAGCAGTACTTC. Its protein product is CSVIEYEQYF.

The table lists this clonotype with a count of one. The V gene is TRBV6-2 or TRBV6-3, the J gene TRBJ2-3, with a possible D match to TRBD2 (6 bases). Per germline, CDR1 MNHEY and CDR2 SVGEGT. The CDR3 has 15 amino acids. Deletions cut 6 bases from V and 5 bases from J, with 18 bases between. The CDR3 sequence is CASSRGAANGDTQYF. CDR3 nucleotides: TGTGCCAGCAGCCGCGGGGCCGCGAATGGAGATACGCAGTATTTT.

The chain employs TRBV28 and TRBJ1-2; D is unresolved. V lost 5 bases and J 9 bases, leaving 10 bases between the germline ends. The germline V gene has CDR1 MDHEN and CDR2 SYDVKM. The CDR3 is 11 amino acids. DNA of the CDR3: TGTGCCAGCAGTGCCACTGATCGCTACACCTTC. It yields the protein CASSATDRYTF.

Only a few counts were recorded for this clonotype. This sequence joins TRBV28 and TRBJ2-3; unclear D gene. The V end lost 7 bases, the J end lost 0 bases, and 17 bases lay between the germline ends. Per germline, CDR1 MDHEN and CDR2 SYDVKM. The CDR3 spans 16 residues. This chain's CDR3 is CASTRAWADSTDTQYF. CDR3 in DNA: TGTGCCAGCACCCGGGCGTGGGCGGATAGCACAGATACGCAGTATTTT.